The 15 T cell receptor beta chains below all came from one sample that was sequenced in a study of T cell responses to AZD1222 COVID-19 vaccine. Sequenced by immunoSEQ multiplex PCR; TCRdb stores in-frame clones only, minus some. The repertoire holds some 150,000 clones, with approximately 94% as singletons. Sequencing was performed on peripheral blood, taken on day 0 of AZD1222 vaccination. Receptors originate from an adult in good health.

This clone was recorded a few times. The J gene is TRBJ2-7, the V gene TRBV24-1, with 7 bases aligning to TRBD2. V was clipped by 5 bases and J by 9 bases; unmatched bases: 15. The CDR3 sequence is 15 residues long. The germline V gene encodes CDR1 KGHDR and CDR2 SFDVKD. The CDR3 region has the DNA TGTGCCACCAGTGCCAGGCGGGAGTTAGGGGAAGGGCAGTACGTC. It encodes CATSARRELGEGQYV.

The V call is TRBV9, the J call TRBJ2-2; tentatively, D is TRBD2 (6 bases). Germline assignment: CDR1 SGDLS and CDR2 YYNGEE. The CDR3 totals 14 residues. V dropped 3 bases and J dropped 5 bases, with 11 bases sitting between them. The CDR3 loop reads CASSAGLATGELFF. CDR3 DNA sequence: TGTGCCAGCAGCGCGGGACTTGCGACCGGGGAGCTGTTTTTT. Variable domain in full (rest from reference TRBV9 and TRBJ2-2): DSGVTQTPKHLITATGQRVTLRCSPRSGDLSVYWYQQSLDQGLQFLIQYYNGEERAKGNILERFSAQQFPDLHSELNLSSLELGDSALYFCASSAGLATGELFFGEGSRLTVL.

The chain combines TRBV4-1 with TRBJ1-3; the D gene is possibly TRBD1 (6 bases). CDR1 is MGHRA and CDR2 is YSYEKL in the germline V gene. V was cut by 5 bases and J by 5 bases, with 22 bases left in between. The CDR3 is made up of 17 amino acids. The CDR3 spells CASSTTGFGGERNTIYF. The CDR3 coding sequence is TGCGCCAGCAGCACCACGGGGTTTGGGGGCGAAAGAAACACCATATATTTT.

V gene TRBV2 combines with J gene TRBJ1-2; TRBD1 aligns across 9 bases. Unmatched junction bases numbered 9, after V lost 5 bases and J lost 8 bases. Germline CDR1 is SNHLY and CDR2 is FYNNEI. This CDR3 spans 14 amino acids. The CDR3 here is CASSPGGQGRGYTF. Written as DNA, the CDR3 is TGTGCCAGCAGTCCCGGGGGACAGGGAAGGGGCTACACCTTC.

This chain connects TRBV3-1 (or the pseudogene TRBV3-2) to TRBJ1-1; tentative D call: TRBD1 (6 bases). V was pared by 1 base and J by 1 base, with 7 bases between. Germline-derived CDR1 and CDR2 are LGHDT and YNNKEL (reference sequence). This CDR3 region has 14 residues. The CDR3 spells CASSQGTANTEAFF. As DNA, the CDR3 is TGTGCCAGCAGCCAAGGGACAGCGAACACTGAAGCTTTCTTT.

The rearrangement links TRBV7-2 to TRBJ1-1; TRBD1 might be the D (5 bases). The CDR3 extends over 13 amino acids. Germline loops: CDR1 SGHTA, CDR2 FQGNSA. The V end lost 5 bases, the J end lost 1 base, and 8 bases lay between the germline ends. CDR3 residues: CASSRGPNTEAFF. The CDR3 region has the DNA TGTGCCAGCAGCAGGGGCCCGAACACTGAAGCTTTCTTT.

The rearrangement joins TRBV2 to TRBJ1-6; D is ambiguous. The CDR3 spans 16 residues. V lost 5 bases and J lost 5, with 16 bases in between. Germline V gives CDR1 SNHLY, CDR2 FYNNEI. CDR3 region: CASSPLPRNNNSPLHF. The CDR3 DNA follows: TGTGCCAGCAGTCCCCTCCCAAGAAACAATAATTCACCCCTCCACTTT.

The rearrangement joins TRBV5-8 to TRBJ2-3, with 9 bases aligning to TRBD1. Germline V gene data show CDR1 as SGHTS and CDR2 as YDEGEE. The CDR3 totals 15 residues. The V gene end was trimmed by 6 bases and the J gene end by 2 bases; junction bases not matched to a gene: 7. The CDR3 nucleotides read TGTGCCAGCACCTACAGGGGGCGGGTCACAGATACGCAGTATTTT. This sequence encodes CASTYRGRVTDTQYF.

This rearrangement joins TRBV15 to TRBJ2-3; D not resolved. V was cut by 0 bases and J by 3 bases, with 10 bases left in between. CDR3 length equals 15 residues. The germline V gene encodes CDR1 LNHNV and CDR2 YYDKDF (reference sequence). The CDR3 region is CATSRDWVATDTQYF. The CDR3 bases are TGTGCCACCAGCAGAGATTGGGTGGCGACAGATACGCAGTATTTT.

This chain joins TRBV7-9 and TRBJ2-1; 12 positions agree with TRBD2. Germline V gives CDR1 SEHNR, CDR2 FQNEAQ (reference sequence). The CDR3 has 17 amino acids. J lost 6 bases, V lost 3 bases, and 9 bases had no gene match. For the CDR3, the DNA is TGTGCCAGCAGCTTTCCCCTGCTAGCGGGAGGGGGCAATGAGCAGTTCTTC. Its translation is CASSFPLLAGGGNEQFF.

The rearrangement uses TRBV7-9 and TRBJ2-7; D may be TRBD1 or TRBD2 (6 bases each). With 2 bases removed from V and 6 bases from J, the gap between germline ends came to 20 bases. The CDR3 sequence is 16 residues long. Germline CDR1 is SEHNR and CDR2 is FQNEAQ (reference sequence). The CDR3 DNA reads TGTGCCAGCAGCTTACGGGCAGGGGAGGAATCCGGCGAGCAGTACGTC. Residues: CASSLRAGEESGEQYV.

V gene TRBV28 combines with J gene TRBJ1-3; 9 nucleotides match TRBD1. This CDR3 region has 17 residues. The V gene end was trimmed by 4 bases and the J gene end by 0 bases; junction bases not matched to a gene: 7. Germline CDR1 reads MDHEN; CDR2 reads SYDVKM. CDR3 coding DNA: TGTGCCAGCAGTTGGGGACAGGGAATGTACTCTGGAAACACCATATATTTT. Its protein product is CASSWGQGMYSGNTIYF.

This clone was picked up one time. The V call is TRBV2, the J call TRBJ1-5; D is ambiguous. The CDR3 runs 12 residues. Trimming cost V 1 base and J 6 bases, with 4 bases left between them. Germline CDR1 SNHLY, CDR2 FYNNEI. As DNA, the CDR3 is TGTGCCAGCAGTGAAGGGTTTCAGCCCCAGCATTTT. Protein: CASSEGFQPQHF.

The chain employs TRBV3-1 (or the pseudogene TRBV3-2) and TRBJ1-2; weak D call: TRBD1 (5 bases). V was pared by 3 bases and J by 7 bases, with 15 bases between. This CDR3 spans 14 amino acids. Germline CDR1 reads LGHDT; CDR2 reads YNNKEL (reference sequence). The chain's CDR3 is CASSQRSGWGGYTF. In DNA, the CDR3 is TGTGCCAGCAGCCAGCGATCAGGGTGGGGTGGCTACACCTTC.

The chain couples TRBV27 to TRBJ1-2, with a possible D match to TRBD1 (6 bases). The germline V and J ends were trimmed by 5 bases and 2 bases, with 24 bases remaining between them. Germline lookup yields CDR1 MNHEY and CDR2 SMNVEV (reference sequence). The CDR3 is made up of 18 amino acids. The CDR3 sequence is CASSPLRAGGEPNYGYTF. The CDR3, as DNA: TGTGCCAGCAGTCCCCTCCGAGCTGGGGGCGAACCAAACTATGGCTACACCTTC.